The 32 T cell receptor beta chains below were found in one sample sequenced in a study of blood T cell repertoires in COVID-19. Sequencing was performed with immunoSEQ multiplex PCR; in TCRdb, only in-frame clones are kept and a portion is missing. The table has 150,000 to 200,000 clones, 86% seen once. The specimen was peripheral blood. The receptor set was obtained from a man between 65 and 80 years old with acute or convalescent COVID-19.

The chain uses TRBV5-1 and TRBJ2-1, with D possibly matching TRBD2 (6 bases). The CDR3 spans 16 residues. The germline gives CDR1 SGHRS, CDR2 YFSETQ. V was trimmed by 3 bases and J by 0 bases, leaving 13 bases between them. The CDR3 nucleotides read TGCGCCAGCAGCTCGAATAGCGGAAGCTCCTACAATGAGCAGTTCTTC. Protein sequence: CASSSNSGSSYNEQFF.

The chain links TRBV7-6 to TRBJ2-1; 11 nucleotides agree with TRBD2. Trimming cost V 5 bases and J 6 bases; bases outside gene matches: 6. The CDR3 is 15 residues long. Per germline, CDR1 SGHVS and CDR2 FNYEAQ. This CDR3 is CASSGLSGGANEQFF. The CDR3 nucleotides are TGTGCCAGCAGCGGACTTAGCGGGGGGGCCAATGAGCAGTTCTTC.

The V gene is TRBV3-1 (or the pseudogene TRBV3-2), the J gene TRBJ2-1; D possibly corresponds to TRBD1 (6 bases). With 4 bases removed from V and 8 bases from J, the gap between germline ends came to 12 bases. This CDR3 is 13 amino acids long. Germline V gene lookup returns CDR1 LGHDT and CDR2 YNNKEL (reference sequence). This CDR3 is CASSPIQGYEQFF. The DNA for the CDR3 is TGTGCCAGCAGCCCAATTCAGGGGTATGAGCAGTTCTTC.

The rearrangement uses TRBV7-9 and TRBJ2-1; 9 positions match TRBD1. CDR3 length: 14 residues. The V segment lost 2 bases and the J segment 8 bases; nucleotides outside the gene matches: 4. The germline V gene has CDR1 SEHNR and CDR2 FQNEAQ (reference sequence). The CDR3 DNA is TGTGCCAGCAGCTTACGGGACAGGGCTTATGAGCAGTTCTTC. It translates to CASSLRDRAYEQFF.

This chain uses TRBV18 with TRBJ2-1; perhaps TRBD2 as D (6 bases). The CDR3 sequence is 15 residues long. V lost 3 bases, J lost 2 bases, and 11 bases lay in between. Germline CDR1 and CDR2: KGHSH and LQKENI. Written as DNA, the CDR3 is TGTGCCAGCTCACCTGGGACTTCCACCTACAATGAGCAGTTCTTC. Translating it yields CASSPGTSTYNEQFF. The variable domain in full, with the rest retrieved from reference TRBV18 and TRBJ2-1, is NAGVMQNPRHLVRRRGQEARLRCSPMKGHSHVYWYRQLPEEGLKFMVYLQKENIIDESGMPKERFSAEFPKEGPSILRIQQVVRGDSAAYFCASSPGTSTYNEQFFGPGTRLTVL.

The J gene is TRBJ2-2, the V gene TRBV24-1, with TRBD1 matching over 8 bases. The CDR3 has 17 amino acids. V lost 5 bases, J lost 2 bases, and 9 bases stayed unmatched. The V gene's germline CDR1 is KGHDR and CDR2 SFDVKD. CDR3 nucleotide sequence: TGTGCCACCAGTGGACAACGACAGGGGCAAAACACCGGGGAGCTGTTTTTT. Protein: CATSGQRQGQNTGELFF.

This chain uses TRBV5-1 with TRBJ2-1; the D is unclear. Germline V gives CDR1 SGHRS, CDR2 YFSETQ. CDR3 length equals 14 residues. V was shortened by 4 bases and J by 7 bases, with 15 bases between the two germline ends. The CDR3 region is CASSTGPGENEQFF. The CDR3 coding sequence is TGCGCCAGCAGCACTGGCCCGGGTGAGAATGAGCAGTTCTTC. Variable domain in full (rest from reference TRBV5-1 and TRBJ2-1): KAGVTQTPRYLIKTRGQQVTLSCSPISGHRSVSWYQQTPGQGLQFLFEYFSETQRNKGNFPGRFSGRQFSNSRSEMNVSTLELGDSALYLCASSTGPGENEQFFGPGTRLTVL.

Notes on this clone: Other DNA sequences in this specimen translate into the identical CDR3. The J gene is TRBJ2-2, the V gene TRBV6-5; D remains ambiguous. V was shortened by 2 bases and J by 4 bases, with 8 bases between the two germline ends. The length of the CDR3 is 14 residues. Germline assignment: CDR1 MNHEY and CDR2 SVGAGI. The CDR3 DNA is TGTGCCAGCAGTTACGATAGTGGCACCGGGGAGCTGTTTTTT. Its translation is CASSYDSGTGELFF.

This clone was recorded once. The chain couples TRBV29-1 to TRBJ1-2; no firm D call. Trimming stripped 0 bases from V and 8 bases from J, with 13 bases between. CDR1 SQVTM and CDR2 ANQGSEA come from the germline V gene. The CDR3 spans 13 residues. The CDR3 DNA sequence: TGCAGCGTTGAAGAGTGGCAGCTGGAGGGCTACACCTTC. Translation gives CSVEEWQLEGYTF. The whole variable domain, remainder taken from reference TRBV29-1 and TRBJ1-2, is SAVISQKPSRDICQRGTSLTIQCQVDSQVTMMFWYRQQPGQSLTLIATANQGSEATYESGFVIDKFPISRPNLTFSTLTVSNMSPEDSSIYLCSVEEWQLEGYTFGSGTRLTVV.

The rearrangement joins TRBV9 to TRBJ2-2, with TRBD1 matching 8 bases. CDR1 and CDR2 from the germline V gene are SGDLS and YYNGEE. The V segment lost 5 bases and the J segment 7 bases; nucleotides outside the gene matches: 4. There are 13 residues in the CDR3. In nucleotides, the CDR3 is TGTGCCAGCAGGACAGGGGAAAACGGGGAGCTGTTTTTT. Protein product: CASRTGENGELFF.

The chain uses TRBV19 and TRBJ1-5; maybe TRBD1 (6 bases). CDR3 length: 15 amino acids. V was pared by 4 bases and J by 2 bases, with 12 bases between. Germline-derived CDR1 and CDR2 are LNHDA and SQIVND (reference sequence). The CDR3 is CASSKEDRGNQPQHF. In nucleotides, the CDR3 is TGTGCCAGTAGTAAAGAGGACAGAGGCAATCAGCCCCAGCATTTT.

V is TRBV5-1 and J is TRBJ1-1, with a tentative D call TRBD1 (5 bases). From germline, CDR1 is SGHRS and CDR2 YFSETQ. Trimming pared 1 base from V and 1 base from J, leaving 11 bases between. The CDR3 covers 15 residues. CDR3 coding DNA: TGCGCCAGCAGCTTGTTGGGAACAGGGAACACTGAAGCTTTCTTT. It translates to CASSLLGTGNTEAFF. Variable domain in full (rest from reference TRBV5-1 and TRBJ1-1): KAGVTQTPRYLIKTRGQQVTLSCSPISGHRSVSWYQQTPGQGLQFLFEYFSETQRNKGNFPGRFSGRQFSNSRSEMNVSTLELGDSALYLCASSLLGTGNTEAFFGQGTRLTVV.

V gene TRBV27 combines with J gene TRBJ2-7, with 7 bases matching TRBD2. V lost 7 bases to trimming and J lost 4 bases; unmatched junction nucleotides: 13. CDR3 size: 15 residues. Germline V lookup: CDR1 MNHEY, CDR2 SMNVEV (reference sequence). The CDR3 sequence: CASTLDDGRNYEQYF. The CDR3 bases are TGTGCCAGCACCTTGGATGACGGGAGGAATTACGAGCAGTACTTC.

This clone has ten or more counts. The V gene is TRBV27, the J gene TRBJ1-4; TRBD1 agrees at 9 bases. CDR1 and CDR2 from the germline V gene are MNHEY and SMNVEV (reference sequence). Trimming took 4 bases from V and 8 from J; bases not matched to a gene: 11. This CDR3 is 16 amino acids long. The DNA of the CDR3 is TGTGCCAGCAGTTCACGACAGGGGGAATCTTTCGAAAAACTGTTTTTT. As protein: CASSSRQGESFEKLFF.

The chain couples TRBV2 to TRBJ1-6; D is uncertain. The CDR3 has 14 residues. Trimming shortened V by 4 bases and J by 7 bases, and 11 bases separated the two germline ends. The V gene's germline CDR1 is SNHLY and CDR2 FYNNEI. CDR3 sequence (DNA): TGTGCCAGCAGTGTCGAGAAGTACAATTCACCCCTCCACTTT. Its translation: CASSVEKYNSPLHF.

V and J are TRBV7-3 and TRBJ2-7; perhaps TRBD1 as D (5 bases). Germline-derived CDR1 and CDR2 are SGHTA and FQGTGA. V lost 3 bases and J lost 9, with 21 bases in between. This CDR3 is 15 amino acids long. For the CDR3, the DNA is TGTGCCAGCAGCTTTGGACATGTAGCTCAGGGTGGGCAGTACTTC. As protein: CASSFGHVAQGGQYF.

The chain is built from TRBV5-5 and TRBJ2-4, with 7 bases matching TRBD2. Germline loops: CDR1 SGHKS, CDR2 YYEKEE (reference sequence). The V gene end was trimmed by 4 bases and the J gene end by 6 bases; junction bases not matched to a gene: 19. The CDR3 spans 18 residues. The CDR3 nucleotides read TGTGCCAGCAGCCACTTTCTTATCTCTATGACGGGAGGAAACATTCAGTACTTC. Encoded protein: CASSHFLISMTGGNIQYF. The whole variable domain, filled in from reference TRBV5-5 and TRBJ2-4, reads DAGVTQSPTHLIKTRGQQVTLRCSPISGHKSVSWYQQVLGQGPQFIFQYYEKEERGRGNFPDRFSARQFPNYSSELNVNALLLGDSALYLCASSHFLISMTGGNIQYFGAGTRLSVL.

The rearrangement links TRBV6-2 or TRBV6-3 to TRBJ1-5; possibly TRBD1 for D (5 bases). There are 14 residues in the CDR3. Per germline, CDR1 MNHEY and CDR2 SVGEGT. With 5 bases removed from V and 5 bases from J, the gap between germline ends came to 13 bases. In nucleotides, the CDR3 is TGTGCCAGCAGTCTCCCACAGGTATATCAGCCCCAGCATTTT. This encodes CASSLPQVYQPQHF.

Worth noting for this clone: The sample carries other DNA sequences with the same CDR3. This rearrangement joins TRBV9 to TRBJ2-3; a weak D match, TRBD2 (5 bases). CDR1 and CDR2 from the germline V gene are SGDLS and YYNGEE. V lost 0 bases, J lost 0 bases, and 11 bases lay in between. There are 16 residues in the CDR3. In DNA, the CDR3 is TGTGCCAGCAGCGTAGAAGGTCTAGCCAGCACAGATACGCAGTATTTT. This translates into CASSVEGLASTDTQYF.

This chain uses TRBV3-1 (or the pseudogene TRBV3-2) with TRBJ2-3; 10 bases line up with TRBD2. V gave up 1 base and J gave up 5 bases; unmatched junction bases: 3. There are 15 residues in the CDR3. Germline lookup yields CDR1 LGHDT and CDR2 YNNKEL (reference sequence). In DNA form, the CDR3 reads TGTGCCAGCAGCCAAGCGCTAGCGGGAGTAGATACGCAGTATTTT. Its translation is CASSQALAGVDTQYF.

The CDR3 DNA is TGCGCCAGCAGCTCCCCGACAGGCCCCCGGTACTTC. This gives the protein CASSSPTGPRYF. The J gene is TRBJ2-7, the V gene TRBV5-1, with D perhaps TRBD1 (6 bases). V lost 3 bases and J 12 bases, leaving 16 bases between the germline ends. The CDR3 is 12 amino acids. The V gene's germline CDR1 is SGHRS and CDR2 YFSETQ.

The chain has TRBV4-2 and TRBJ2-1; 11 bases align to TRBD2. Germline CDR1 reads LGHNA; CDR2 reads YNFKEQ. After removal of 4 bases from V and 5 bases from J, the junction contained 4 bases not matched to a gene. There are 15 residues in the CDR3. This CDR3 is CASSPTSGRDNEQFF. The CDR3 DNA follows: TGTGCCAGCAGCCCAACTAGCGGGAGAGACAATGAGCAGTTCTTC.

The chain recombines TRBV2 with TRBJ1-5; the D gene is possibly TRBD1 (5 bases). Germline values: CDR1 SNHLY, CDR2 FYNNEI. This CDR3 is 14 amino acids long. Trimming removed 5 bases at V and 5 bases at J, with 13 bases between. The CDR3 loop is CASSSTVADQPQHF. The CDR3 nucleotides are TGTGCCAGCAGTTCGACAGTCGCGGATCAGCCCCAGCATTTT.

The DNA for the CDR3 is TGTGCCAGCAGCCCATATCTAGAAGCTTTCTTT. Its translation is CASSPYLEAFF. The chain couples TRBV11-2 to TRBJ1-1; D is undetermined. CDR1 and CDR2 (germline): SGHAT, FQNNGV. V was shortened by 5 bases and J by 8 bases, with 9 bases between the two germline ends. The CDR3 extends over 11 amino acids. Variable domain in full (rest from reference TRBV11-2 and TRBJ1-1): EAGVAQSPRYKIIEKRQSVAFWCNPISGHATLYWYQQILGQGPKLLIQFQNNGVVDDSQLPKDRFSAERLKGVDSTLKIQPAKLEDSAVYLCASSPYLEAFFGQGTRLTVV.

The chain has TRBV19 and TRBJ1-2, with 7 bases aligning to TRBD1. J lost 4 bases, V lost 3 bases, and 8 bases had no gene match. This CDR3 spans 15 amino acids. CDR1 is LNHDA and CDR2 is SQIVND in the germline V gene (reference sequence). The CDR3 loop is CASSMRGQQSYGYTF. CDR3 nucleotides: TGTGCCAGTAGTATGAGGGGACAGCAGTCCTATGGCTACACCTTC.

The genes are TRBV3-1 (or the pseudogene TRBV3-2) and TRBJ1-6; a weak D match, TRBD1 (6 bases). The V end was cut by 6 bases, the J end by 8 bases, with 11 bases between. CDR3 size: 13 residues. Germline CDR1 is LGHDT and CDR2 is YNNKEL (reference sequence). CDR3: CASSRTDDSPLHF. In nucleotides, the CDR3 is TGTGCCAGCAGTCGGACAGATGATTCACCCCTCCACTTT.

The chain combines TRBV5-1 with TRBJ2-3; no clear D gene. This CDR3 has 15 amino acids. Per germline, CDR1 SGHRS and CDR2 YFSETQ. V was shortened by 4 bases and J by 1 base, with 13 bases between the two germline ends. DNA for the CDR3: TGCGCCAGCAGCCTAAACTCCGCGGGCACAGATACGCAGTATTTT. Translated: CASSLNSAGTDTQYF.

The chain employs TRBV5-8 and TRBJ1-1, with D perhaps matching TRBD1 (6 bases). This CDR3 is 13 amino acids long. The germline CDR1 and CDR2 sequences are SGHTS and YDEGEE. The V end lost 4 bases, the J end lost 11 bases, and 18 bases lay between the germline ends. The DNA for the CDR3 is TGTGCCAGCAGCCGAGTTAACAGGGACACGGCTTTCTTT. It specifies CASSRVNRDTAFF.

This clone was seen only a few times. The chain is built from TRBV19 and TRBJ1-1, with 9 bases that match TRBD1. J lost 4 bases, V lost 7 bases, and 4 bases had no gene match. CDR3 length equals 13 residues. Germline CDR1 and CDR2: LNHDA and SQIVND (reference sequence). The CDR3 coding sequence is TGTGCCAGTATTACGACAGGGGGCACTGAAGCTTTCTTT. Its protein product is CASITTGGTEAFF.

The chain is built from TRBV6-1 and TRBJ2-1, with a possible D match to TRBD2 (6 bases). The CDR3 has 13 amino acids. Germline CDR1 MNHNS, CDR2 SASEGT. Trimming shortened V by 2 bases and J by 6 bases, and 8 bases separated the two germline ends. The CDR3 spells CASSERRGNEQFF. CDR3 bases: TGTGCCAGCAGTGAACGGAGGGGCAATGAGCAGTTCTTC.

Here the CDR3 DNA reads TGCGCCAGCAGCATGGTGGGCTTTTCCTACAATGAGCAGTTCTTC. Translation: CASSMVGFSYNEQFF. The J gene is TRBJ2-1, the V gene TRBV5-1, with D unresolved. V lost 4 bases to trimming and J lost 1 base, with 12 bases between them. The CDR3 length is 15 residues. The germline CDR1 and CDR2 sequences are SGHRS and YFSETQ.

The chain couples TRBV27 to TRBJ1-1, with 9 bases identical to TRBD1. J was trimmed by 10 bases and V by 6 bases; bases with no gene match: 12. Germline values: CDR1 MNHEY, CDR2 SMNVEV (reference sequence). This CDR3 has 14 residues. Here the CDR3 DNA reads TGTGCCAGCAGCTTAGATAGGGACAGGGTACGAGCTTTCTTT. It yields the protein CASSLDRDRVRAFF.